This TCR beta chain appears in the sequencing data of a study of T cell responses to AZD1222 COVID-19 vaccine. Study overall: Second doses at about 4 or about 12 weeks were pooled. Study conclusions and caveats: Repertoire collection took place solely once the T cell response had peaked. CD4 TCRs associated with vaccination spanned spike, dominating at 160-218 and 743-854. Among the donors, most were white British and more were female, and clonal diversity was possibly underestimated.

For this clone: Its specificity is unknown.

Sequencing used immunoSEQ multiplex PCR; TCRdb keeps in-frame clones, though not all of them. Among 90,000 to 95,000 clones, 90% to 95% were seen once, and the ten largest hold roughly 7.5%. The source of this sequence is an adult in good health. The sequenced sample was peripheral blood, obtained on day 0 of AZD1222 vaccination.

The CDR3: CASSPYPNSPLHF. For the CDR3, the DNA is TGTGCCAGCAGTCCATATCCGAATTCACCCCTCCACTTT. The chain uses TRBV25-1 and TRBJ1-6, with D hard to call. Germline CDR1 is MGHDK and CDR2 is SYGVNS. The CDR3 loop spans 13 amino acids. Trimming left V 5 bases short and J 7 bases short, with 9 bases between.